This T cell receptor (beta chain) was identified during a study of graft-versus-host responses after intestinal transplantation. On the study more broadly: The whole recipient group had anti-thymocyte globulin induction followed by tacrolimus and steroids for two to four years. Whole-study findings and limits: Association was observed between peak circulating GvH clone levels and early post-transplant HvG declines.

The CDR3 spans 14 residues. Between the trimmed V and J ends, which lost 3 bases and 2 bases, there was a span of 10 bases. Germline lookup yields CDR1 KGHSH and CDR2 LQKENI. The data were produced by immunoSEQ multiplex PCR, yet TCRdb's version contains in-frame clones alone and is incomplete. The sample has roughly 23,000 clones, roughly four fifths seen once; the top ten hold 3% to 3.5%. This clone was counted between two and nine times. Its antigen remains unidentified. Investigators treated the graft tissue so that it released intraepithelial and lamina propria lymphocytes. The sequences come from ileum tissue, collected 12 days after intestinal transplant. V gene TRBV18 combines with J gene TRBJ1-1; D may be TRBD1 (6 bases). The receptor was isolated from a human patient who received an intestinal transplant, so some T cells may come from the graft donor. The CDR3 sequence is CASSPDRTNTEAFF. The CDR3 region has the DNA TGTGCCAGCTCACCCGACAGGACCAACACTGAAGCTTTCTTT.